Reported below is one T cell receptor beta chain. Its antigen is unidentified. The data stem from a study of beta chain features in type 1 diabetes. The study's findings and limits: Within patients, naive, central memory and Treg TCRB repertoires seemed more similar than within healthy donors. When Type 1 diabetes patients were examined, their TCRB CDR3s proved moderately but significantly shorter in all four CD4+ subsets.

Germline-derived CDR1 and CDR2 are SGHRS and YFSETQ. With 2 bases clipped from V and 8 bases from J, the junction kept 12 bases outside the gene matches. The CDR3 has 16 residues. CD4+ naive, central memory, regulatory and stem cell-like memory subsets were isolated by sorting on CD45RO/CCR7/CD25/CD127/CD95/CD27. Reverse transcribing all isolated RNA meant expressed TCRB transcripts were sequenced. The assay was immunoSEQ multiplex PCR, and TCRdb's table has in-frame clones only and misses some. The sample has around 140,000 clones, 9% seen once. This chain joins TRBV5-1 and TRBJ1-1, with 10 bases that match TRBD1. This clonotype originated in a man aged 25 to 45 with type 1 diabetes. Sequencing input: central memory CD4+ T cells from blood. This CDR3 is CASSLSPTGTGDEAFF. The CDR3 bases are TGCGCCAGCAGCTTAAGCCCCACGGGGACAGGGGACGAAGCTTTCTTT.